Each of the 27 T cell receptor beta chains below was sequenced from the same sample in a study of blood T cell repertoires in COVID-19. The assay was immunoSEQ multiplex PCR, and TCRdb's table has in-frame clones only and misses some. The sample holds around 100,000 clones, approximately 88% seen once. Sequenced sample: peripheral blood. All receptors come from a woman in her seventies with acute or convalescent COVID-19.

The genes are TRBV5-6 and TRBJ2-3; D not certain. Germline V lookup: CDR1 SGHDT, CDR2 YYEEEE. The ends were cut back, 0 bases at V and 8 bases at J, with 10 bases in the middle. The CDR3 covers 13 residues. The CDR3 is CASSLVGKATQYF. The CDR3, as DNA: TGTGCCAGCAGCTTGGTGGGCAAGGCTACGCAGTATTTT.

The chain joins TRBV3-1 (or the pseudogene TRBV3-2) to TRBJ1-1, with 11 nucleotides matching TRBD1. CDR1 is LGHDT, CDR2 YNNKEL, per germline (reference sequence). V was pared by 3 bases and J by 4 bases, with 4 bases of the junction left unmatched. The CDR3 loop spans 15 amino acids. The CDR3 DNA reads as TGTGCCAGCAGCCACACCGGGACAGGGGGCACTGAAGCTTTCTTT. It translates to CASSHTGTGGTEAFF.

This chain links TRBV5-6 with TRBJ1-4; TRBD1 aligns across 8 bases. The CDR3 consists of 15 residues. Trimming removed 4 bases from V and 1 base from J; junction bases left unmatched: 3. The germline CDR1 and CDR2 sequences are SGHDT and YYEEEE. This CDR3 is CASSIGQGTNEKLFF. The CDR3 DNA reads TGTGCCAGCAGCATAGGACAGGGAACTAATGAAAAACTGTTTTTT.

The chain combines TRBV11-2 with TRBJ2-1, with TRBD2 identical over 13 bases. The CDR3 is 18 amino acids. Trimming at V came to 5 bases and at J to 2 bases, leaving 9 bases not matched to a gene. Germline V lookup: CDR1 SGHAT, CDR2 FQNNGV. The CDR3 DNA follows: TGTGCCAGCAGCCGTTACGGGACTAGCGGGGCTACCTACAATGAGCAGTTCTTC. This translates into CASSRYGTSGATYNEQFF.

The rearrangement uses TRBV27 and TRBJ2-2; 12 nucleotides agree with TRBD2. Germline values: CDR1 MNHEY, CDR2 SMNVEV (reference sequence). The CDR3 runs 17 residues. Losses at the gene ends were 3 bases for V and 3 bases for J; bases not matched to a gene: 5. The CDR3 DNA sequence: TGTGCCAGCAGTTTCTCTAGCGGGAGGGCTTACACCGGGGAGCTGTTTTTT. Translated: CASSFSSGRAYTGELFF.

The chain has TRBV19 and TRBJ1-2; 9 nucleotides agree with TRBD1. There are 13 residues in the CDR3. CDR1 is LNHDA and CDR2 is SQIVND in the germline V gene (reference sequence). Trimming at V came to 11 bases and at J to 4 bases, leaving 8 bases not matched to a gene. CDR3 residues: CASRTGESYGYTF. Written as DNA, the CDR3 is TGTGCCTCCCGGACAGGGGAGTCCTATGGCTACACCTTC. The whole variable domain, filled in from reference TRBV19 and TRBJ1-2, reads DGGITQSPKYLFRKEGQNVTLSCEQNLNHDAMYWYRQDPGQGLRLIYYSQIVNDFQKGDIAEGYSVSREKKESFPLTVTSAQKNPTAFYLCASRTGESYGYTFGSGTRLTVV.

The chain links TRBV4-1 to TRBJ1-6; D gene ambiguous. The CDR3 totals 14 residues. Trimming left V 5 bases short and J 4 bases short, with 9 bases between. The V gene's germline CDR1 is MGHRA and CDR2 YSYEKL. CDR3 bases: TGCGCCAGCAGCTCCGGGGTATATAATTCACCCCTCCACTTT. This gives the protein CASSSGVYNSPLHF.

This chain links TRBV5-6 with TRBJ2-7, with D possibly being TRBD1 (6 bases). Germline CDR1 reads SGHDT; CDR2 reads YYEEEE. The V end was cut by 3 bases, the J end by 4 bases, with 14 bases between. CDR3 size: 14 residues. CDR3 in amino acids: CASSSAPGVYEQYF. DNA for the CDR3: TGTGCCAGCAGCTCTGCCCCAGGGGTTTACGAGCAGTACTTC.

In this sample, this clone turned up once. The V call is TRBV19, the J call TRBJ1-1; tentative D call: TRBD1 (6 bases). CDR3 length: 13 residues. Trimming took off 5 bases at V and 1 base at J, with 8 bases between the two ends. Germline V gene data show CDR1 as LNHDA and CDR2 as SQIVND (reference sequence). The chain's CDR3 is CASSRTANTEAFF. In DNA, the CDR3 is TGTGCCAGTAGTCGGACAGCGAACACTGAAGCTTTCTTT.

The chain carries TRBV7-6 and TRBJ2-2; a possible D gene is TRBD2 (6 bases). The CDR3 is made up of 16 amino acids. The germline CDR1 and CDR2 sequences are SGHVS and FNYEAQ. V gave up 2 bases and J gave up 0 bases, with 10 bases separating them. The CDR3 nucleotides read TGTGCCAGCAGCTTAATCACGGGAGCGAACACCGGGGAGCTGTTTTTT. It specifies CASSLITGANTGELFF.

V and J are TRBV2 and TRBJ1-1; TRBD1 agrees at 10 bases. V dropped 6 bases and J dropped 4; count of bases not matched to a gene: 11. The length of the CDR3 is 16 residues. Germline lookup yields CDR1 SNHLY and CDR2 FYNNEI. The CDR3 reads CASSPIGQGGGTEAFF. CDR3 in DNA: TGTGCCAGCAGCCCGATTGGACAGGGGGGTGGCACTGAAGCTTTCTTT.

This chain connects TRBV11-2 to TRBJ2-7, with D tentatively TRBD1 (5 bases). V was pared by 6 bases and J by 6 bases, with 18 bases between. CDR1 is SGHAT, CDR2 FQNNGV, per germline. The CDR3 is 14 residues long. The CDR3 sequence: CASSLDRYVSEQYF. CDR3 nucleotides: TGTGCCAGCAGTCTAGACAGATACGTAAGCGAGCAGTACTTC.

The rearrangement links TRBV7-6 to TRBJ2-1; D is possibly TRBD2 (7 bases). Deletions cut 0 bases from V and 7 bases from J, with 13 bases between. This CDR3 has 15 amino acids. Germline V gives CDR1 SGHVS, CDR2 FNYEAQ. The CDR3 region is CASSLAPGGGNEQFF. CDR3 bases: TGTGCCAGCAGCTTAGCCCCGGGGGGCGGGAATGAGCAGTTCTTC.

This rearrangement joins TRBV20-1 to TRBJ1-2; D may be TRBD1 (6 bases). V dropped 8 bases and J dropped 8 bases, with 15 bases sitting between them. The CDR3 is 11 residues long. CDR1 and CDR2 from the germline V gene are DFQATT and SNEGSKA (reference sequence). DNA for the CDR3: TGCAGTACCACAGGGTTAAGCGGCTACACCTTC. This codes for CSTTGLSGYTF.

The V gene is TRBV12-3 or TRBV12-4, the J gene TRBJ2-7; D possibly corresponds to TRBD1 (6 bases). This CDR3 spans 13 amino acids. Deletions cut 1 base from V and 6 bases from J, with 10 bases between. The CDR3 DNA reads as TGTGCCAGCAGTTTAGAACAGGGCGGCGAGCAGTACTTC. This sequence encodes CASSLEQGGEQYF.

The chain is built from TRBV10-3 and TRBJ2-2; D is unresolved. The CDR3 runs 14 residues. The germline V gene encodes CDR1 ENHRY and CDR2 SYGVKD. Trimming cost V 0 bases and J 3 bases, with 5 bases left between them. The DNA for the CDR3 is TGTGCCATCAGTGAGTCCCGGGACACCGGGGAGCTGTTTTTT. Translated, it gives CAISESRDTGELFF.

V gene TRBV6-5 combines with J gene TRBJ2-1; 7 nucleotides match TRBD1. After removal of 3 bases from V and 9 bases from J, the junction contained 5 bases not matched to a gene. Germline CDR1 reads MNHEY; CDR2 reads SVGAGI. CDR3 length equals 13 residues. The CDR3 protein is CASSYDRVREQFF. DNA of the CDR3: TGTGCCAGCAGTTATGACAGGGTGCGTGAGCAGTTCTTC.

This sequence joins TRBV12-3 or TRBV12-4 and TRBJ1-5; D is possibly TRBD1 (5 bases). Trimming stripped 6 bases from V and 4 bases from J, with 10 bases between. This CDR3 contains 13 residues. CDR3 nucleotides: TGTGCCAGCAGCCCAGGGTGGAATCAGCCCCAGCATTTT. It encodes CASSPGWNQPQHF.

The chain combines TRBV7-9 with TRBJ1-5; the D is unclear. The V gene's germline CDR1 is SEHNR and CDR2 FQNEAQ (reference sequence). The CDR3 has 12 residues. V dropped 3 bases and J dropped 11 bases, with 11 bases sitting between them. CDR3 in amino acids: CASSFIVGTQHF. In DNA, the CDR3 is TGTGCCAGCAGCTTTATCGTCGGGACCCAGCATTTT. Looking up the rest from reference TRBV7-9 and TRBJ1-5 gives the full variable domain: DTGVSQNPRHKITKRGQNVTFRCDPISEHNRLYWYRQTLGQGPEFLTYFQNEAQLEKSRLLSDRFSAERPKGSFSTLEIQRTEQGDSAMYLCASSFIVGTQHFGDGTRLSIL.

The rearrangement links TRBV29-1 to TRBJ1-3; the match to TRBD1 covers 7 bases. The CDR3 has 14 amino acids. The ends lost 3 bases at V and 0 bases at J; junction bases unmatched: 2. CDR1 is SQVTM and CDR2 is ANQGSEA in the germline V gene. CDR3 DNA: TGCAGCGTTGATCCAGGGGGCTCTGGAAACACCATATATTTT. Protein product: CSVDPGGSGNTIYF.

This clone was seen once. This chain uses TRBV18 with TRBJ2-1, with D perhaps TRBD1 (6 bases). V lost 1 base, J lost 1 base, and 8 bases lay in between. The CDR3 contains 15 residues. In germline, CDR1 is KGHSH, CDR2 LQKENI. The CDR3 region has the DNA TGTGCCAGCTCACCACAGGGGGATTCCTACAATGAGCAGTTCTTC. This gives the protein CASSPQGDSYNEQFF.

This chain uses TRBV5-1 with TRBJ2-3; the D gene is possibly TRBD2 (5 bases). The CDR3 sequence is 16 residues long. The germline gives CDR1 SGHRS, CDR2 YFSETQ. V lost 0 bases to trimming and J lost 1 base, with 12 bases between them. The DNA for the CDR3 is TGCGCCAGCAGCTTGGCCATGACTACCGGCACAGATACGCAGTATTTT. Amino acids: CASSLAMTTGTDTQYF.

The genes are TRBV6-5 and TRBJ1-1; D unclear. CDR1 is MNHEY, CDR2 SVGAGI, per germline. V was cut by 0 bases and J by 1 base, with 9 bases left in between. The CDR3 has 15 residues. The CDR3 DNA reads as TGTGCCAGCAGTTACTCCGGCGGCTCGAACACTGAAGCTTTCTTT. Translation: CASSYSGGSNTEAFF.

This clone was picked up one time. At one boundary the junction diverges from the germline segment, which might be a read error. The chain employs TRBV19 and TRBJ1-5; 7 positions agree with TRBD1. The germline V gene has CDR1 LNHDA and CDR2 SQIVND (reference sequence). The CDR3 sequence is 14 residues long. CDR3 protein: CASSVDRANQPQHF. The CDR3, as DNA: TGTGCCAGTAGTGTAGACAGGGCGAATCAGCCCCAGCATTTT.

This chain joins TRBV27 and TRBJ2-2; TRBD2 is a possible D gene (5 bases). The CDR3 spans 14 residues. Germline V gene lookup returns CDR1 MNHEY and CDR2 SMNVEV (reference sequence). The V end was cut by 3 bases, the J end by 4 bases, with 9 bases between. The CDR3 here is CASSFSGFTGELFF. The CDR3 DNA is TGTGCCAGCAGTTTCTCGGGGTTCACCGGGGAGCTGTTTTTT.

The chain couples TRBV6-5 to TRBJ1-6; 9 bases are a match to TRBD1. Germline values: CDR1 MNHEY, CDR2 SVGAGI. The CDR3 has 14 residues. J gave up 16 bases and V 2 bases, and 9 bases lay outside the gene matches. The CDR3 region is CASSYGTGRSLLHF. CDR3 DNA: TGTGCCAGCAGTTACGGGACAGGGAGGTCTTTGCTCCACTTT.

The chain recombines TRBV5-4 with TRBJ1-1, with TRBD1 matching 8 bases. CDR3 length: 14 amino acids. Germline loops: CDR1 SGHNT, CDR2 YYREEE (reference sequence). J lost 11 bases, V lost 5 bases, and 14 bases had no gene match. DNA of the CDR3: TGTGCCAGCAGGGGAAACAGGGGGACTGGTACGGCTTTCTTT. Residues: CASRGNRGTGTAFF.